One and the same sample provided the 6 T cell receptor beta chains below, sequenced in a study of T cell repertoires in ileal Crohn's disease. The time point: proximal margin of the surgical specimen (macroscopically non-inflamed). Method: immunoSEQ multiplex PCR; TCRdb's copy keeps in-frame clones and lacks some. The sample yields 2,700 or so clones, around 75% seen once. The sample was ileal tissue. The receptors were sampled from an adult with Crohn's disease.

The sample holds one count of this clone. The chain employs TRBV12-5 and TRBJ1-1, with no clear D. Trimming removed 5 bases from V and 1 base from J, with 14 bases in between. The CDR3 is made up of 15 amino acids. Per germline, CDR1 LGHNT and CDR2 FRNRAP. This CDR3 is CASGTLFNANTEAFF. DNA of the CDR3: TGTGCTAGTGGTACGCTCTTTAATGCGAACACTGAAGCTTTCTTT.

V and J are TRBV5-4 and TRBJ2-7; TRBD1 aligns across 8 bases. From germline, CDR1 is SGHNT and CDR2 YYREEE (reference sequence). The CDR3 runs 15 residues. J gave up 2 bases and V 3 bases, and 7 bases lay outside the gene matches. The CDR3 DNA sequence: TGTGCCAGCAGCTCCGGACAGGGAGTTACCTACGAGCAGTACTTC. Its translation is CASSSGQGVTYEQYF.

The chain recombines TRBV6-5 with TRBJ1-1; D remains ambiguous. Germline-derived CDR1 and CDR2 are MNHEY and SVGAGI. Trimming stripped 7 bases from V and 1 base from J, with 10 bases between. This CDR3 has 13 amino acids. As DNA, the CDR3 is TGTGCCAGCACCCGGAACCGGAACACTGAAGCTTTCTTT. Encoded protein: CASTRNRNTEAFF.

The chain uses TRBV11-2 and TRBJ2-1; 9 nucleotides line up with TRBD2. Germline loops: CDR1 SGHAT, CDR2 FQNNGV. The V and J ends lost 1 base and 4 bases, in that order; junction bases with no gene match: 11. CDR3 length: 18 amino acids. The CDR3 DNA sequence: TGTGCCAGCAGCTTAGTGTCGTTTGGCGGGGGGGTTTACAATGAGCAGTTCTTC. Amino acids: CASSLVSFGGGVYNEQFF.

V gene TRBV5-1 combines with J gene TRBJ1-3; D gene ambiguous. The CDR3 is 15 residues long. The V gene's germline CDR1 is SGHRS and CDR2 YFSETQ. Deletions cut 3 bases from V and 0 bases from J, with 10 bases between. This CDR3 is CASSSREGSGNTIYF. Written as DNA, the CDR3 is TGCGCCAGCAGCTCTCGGGAGGGCTCTGGAAACACCATATATTTT.

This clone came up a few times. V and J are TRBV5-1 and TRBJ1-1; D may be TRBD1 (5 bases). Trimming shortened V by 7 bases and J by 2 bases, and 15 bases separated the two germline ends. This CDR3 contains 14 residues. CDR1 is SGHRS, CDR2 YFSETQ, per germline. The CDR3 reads CASSIGGFNTEAFF. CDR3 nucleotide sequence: TGCGCCAGCTCGATTGGGGGATTTAACACTGAAGCTTTCTTT.